This T cell receptor beta chain is from a study of shared clonotypes between healthy human individuals. Findings and limits, study-wide: The authors expected sequencing depth to affect clonotype sharing among donors.

Researchers ran the assay at a deep level. Generated by immunoSEQ multiplex PCR, the TCRdb table keeps only in-frame clones and is missing some. The sample yields almost 750,000 clones, just under 75% seen once. Germline V gives CDR1 SGHVS, CDR2 FQNEAQ. The CDR3 sequence is 14 residues long. V was trimmed by 8 bases and J by 4 bases, leaving 18 bases between them. Within Nashville, Tennessee resided all donors, each a Caucasian adult. This clone has only one observation. Its matching antigen is unknown. The chain is built from TRBV7-8 and TRBJ2-7, with D perhaps matching TRBD1 (5 bases). The clonotype was recovered from a woman in her thirties in good health. Sequencing was performed on memory CD4+ T cells sorted from blood. As for subset: CD45RA-negative fraction. DNA of the CDR3: TGTGCCAGCGCCTACGACAGCCCCTGGTACGAGCAGTACTTC. Its protein is CASAYDSPWYEQYF. The full variable domain, its missing parts supplied by reference TRBV7-8 and TRBJ2-7, is GAGVSQSPRYKVAKRGQDVALRCDPISGHVSLFWYQQALGQGPEFLTYFQNEAQLDKSGLPSDRFFAERPEGSVSTLKIQRTQQEDSAVYLCASAYDSPWYEQYFGPGTRLTVT.